The 4 T cell receptor beta chains given below trace back to one sample, sequenced in a study of breast tumors, draining lymph nodes, adjacent tissues. MiXCR, applied by TCRdb to the multiplex PCR reads, yields one record per CDR3 protein. The data contain 200,000 to 300,000 distinct CDR3 sequences, roughly 31% of them seen just once; the ten biggest clones take up under 1.2%. Axillary draining lymph nodes of breast cancer patients supplied the node samples. The sequencing input was axillary lymph node tissue. These receptor sequences come from a female donor with breast cancer. Some clones in this sample may be carry-over from other donors' samples.

Only a few counts were recorded for this clonotype. J is TRBJ2-5 and V is TRBV5-4; D may be TRBD2 (5 bases). The V gene lost 3 bases and the J gene lost 3 bases, with 15 bases spanning the gap. Germline V CDR1 and CDR2: SGHNT, YYREEE (reference sequence). The length of the CDR3 is 15 residues. CDR3 in DNA: TGTGCCAGCAGCTCAAGAACAGCGGCGGAAGAGACCCAGTACTTC. The encoded protein is CASSSRTAAEETQYF.

This clonotype was seen a single time. The chain joins TRBV11-2 to TRBJ2-7, with D tentatively TRBD1 or TRBD2 (7 bases each). V lost 5 bases to trimming and J lost 5 bases, with 19 bases between them. The CDR3 consists of 15 residues. The germline gives CDR1 SGHAT, CDR2 FQNNGV. The DNA of the CDR3 is TGTGCCAGCAGCCAACCGACAGGGAGGGAGAACGAGCAGTACTTC. This translates into CASSQPTGRENEQYF.

This clonotype came up many times. The rearrangement uses TRBV4-3 and TRBJ2-1, with D unresolved. Germline assignment: CDR1 LGHNA and CDR2 YSLEER. V was clipped by 3 bases and J by 4 bases, with 10 bases between them. This CDR3 is built from 14 residues. CDR3 in DNA: TGCGCCAGCAGCCACACACCGCGGTACAATGAGCAGTTCTTC. This gives the protein CASSHTPRYNEQFF.

Details on this clonotype: This may be a read error: a much more frequent sequence differs by one nucleotide. The V call is TRBV20-1, the J call TRBJ2-1; D remains unclear. Germline values: CDR1 DFQATT, CDR2 SNEGSKA (reference sequence). This CDR3 region has 13 residues. This CDR3 reads CSARLSSYNERFF. The CDR3 DNA reads TGCAGTGCTAGATTATCATCCTACAATGAGCGGTTCTTC.